The clone carrying this TCR beta chain was observed at least ten times. The sample belongs to a study of spatial heterogeneity in lung cancer. A single record per CDR3 protein comes from TCRdb applying MiXCR to the 5' RACE reads. The data contain about 25,000 distinct CDR3 sequences, approximately 7% of them singletons. The time point is: sample taken at primary tumor resection. Unsorted samples of tumor, nontumor lung or frozen PBMC had their whole RNA sequenced. Source: PBMCs, taken at surgery. The clonotype comes from a male donor with early-stage non-small cell lung cancer.

CDR3 nucleotide sequence: TGCAGTGCGTACAGATCCCAAGAGACCCAGTACTTC. Its translation: CSAYRSQETQYF. The chain couples TRBV20-1 to TRBJ2-5; D not resolved. Germline V CDR1 and CDR2: DFQATT, SNEGSKA (reference sequence). The CDR3 length is 12 residues. With 6 bases removed from V and 1 base from J, the gap between germline ends came to 9 bases.